Below are 9 T cell receptor beta chains sequenced from a single sample in a study of CD8+CD57+ T cells in acquired aplastic anemia (dated by TCRdb to the late 2010s). The listed sequencing device is Illumina HiSeq 2000. Profiling of TCR beta VDJ combinations and CDR3 sequences used genomic DNA as the template. Clones were called with MiXCR by TCRdb after fastp trimmed the public reads at Q25, and only in-frame beta chains were retained. Each entry merges the rows of one CDR3 protein and shows their most common DNA and genes. Within this sample are about 200,000 distinct CDR3 sequences, with 60% to 80% of them counted one time only. Around 60% of the sample is taken by the ten largest. Patients chosen for sequencing had shown expansion of CD8+CD57+ cells by flow cytometry. The specimen sequenced was sorted CD4+, CD8+, or CD8+CD57+ T cells (not recorded which) from PBMCs. These receptors were obtained from a human donor with aplastic anemia.

This clonotype occurred a few times. The chain combines TRBV12-3 or TRBV12-4 with TRBJ2-7, with a possible D match to TRBD1 (5 bases). V lost 4 bases to trimming and J lost 3 bases, with 13 bases between them. The CDR3 sequence is 14 residues long. As DNA, the CDR3 is TGTGCCAGCAGTTACCTTCGAGACAGCTACGAGCAGTACTTC. Its translation is CASSYLRDSYEQYF.

This sequence joins TRBV9 and TRBJ1-4; the match to TRBD1 covers 8 bases. V lost 5 bases to trimming and J lost 5 bases; unmatched junction nucleotides: 8. The CDR3 runs 15 residues. Germline V gene lookup returns CDR1 SGDLS and CDR2 YYNGEE. Here the CDR3 DNA reads TGTGCCAGCAGTCCCGCGGACAGGGAGAATGAAAAACTGTTTTTT. This translates into CASSPADRENEKLFF.

The rearrangement links TRBV19 to TRBJ1-1; D ambiguous. The CDR3 has 13 residues. Between the trimmed V and J ends, which lost 7 bases and 4 bases, there was a span of 13 bases. Germline values: CDR1 LNHDA, CDR2 SQIVND (reference sequence). This CDR3 is CASIWNVGTEAFF. The CDR3 nucleotides read TGTGCCAGTATTTGGAACGTCGGCACTGAAGCTTTCTTT.

The V and J genes are TRBV20-1 and TRBJ1-5; a possible D gene is TRBD1 (5 bases). V lost 3 bases to trimming and J lost 2 bases, with 11 bases between them. Germline CDR1 is DFQATT and CDR2 is SNEGSKA (reference sequence). This CDR3 spans 14 amino acids. The CDR3 reads CSARGTQGNQPQHF. CDR3 DNA: TGCAGTGCTAGGGGGACGCAGGGCAATCAGCCCCAGCATTTT.

The chain has TRBV19 and TRBJ2-7; no definite D call. V was pared by 3 bases and J by 1 base, with 10 bases between. Germline V CDR1 and CDR2: LNHDA, SQIVND (reference sequence). The CDR3 covers 14 residues. CDR3 in amino acids: CASSIGRRSYEQYF. In DNA, the CDR3 is TGTGCCAGTAGTATTGGGCGGCGGTCCTACGAGCAGTACTTC.

CDR3 residues: CASSETAAYPNQPQHF. In nucleotides, the CDR3 is TGTGCCAGCAGTGAAACGGCAGCCTATCCTAATCAGCCCCAGCATTTT. V is TRBV2 and J is TRBJ1-5; D not certain. Between the trimmed V and J ends, which lost 2 bases and 4 bases, there was a span of 15 bases. The germline gives CDR1 SNHLY, CDR2 FYNNEI. This CDR3 spans 16 amino acids.

The DNA of the CDR3 is TGTGCCAGCAGGGGGCCGGGGGTGAACACTGAAGCTTTCTTT. It is translated as CASRGPGVNTEAFF. V is TRBV7-9 and J is TRBJ1-1; possible D gene TRBD1, 5 bases. The CDR3 length is 14 residues. Germline assignment: CDR1 SEHNR and CDR2 FQNEAQ (reference sequence). Trimming pared 6 bases from V and 0 bases from J, leaving 11 bases between.

V gene TRBV7-9 combines with J gene TRBJ1-1; maybe TRBD1 (5 bases). V was trimmed by 5 bases and J by 3 bases, leaving 13 bases between them. This CDR3 is built from 14 residues. CDR1 is SEHNR, CDR2 FQNEAQ, per germline (reference sequence). CDR3 coding DNA: TGTGCCAGCAGCCTGACGGCCAGGGACACTGAAGCTTTCTTT. Translated, it gives CASSLTARDTEAFF.

The chain uses TRBV25-1 and TRBJ2-7; TRBD2 might be the D (5 bases). The germline V and J ends were trimmed by 4 bases and 5 bases, with 18 bases remaining between them. Germline V CDR1 and CDR2: MGHDK, SYGVNS. The CDR3 loop spans 15 amino acids. This CDR3 is CASSGVPDFGNEQYF. DNA for the CDR3: TGTGCCAGCAGTGGGGTCCCAGACTTCGGGAACGAGCAGTACTTC.